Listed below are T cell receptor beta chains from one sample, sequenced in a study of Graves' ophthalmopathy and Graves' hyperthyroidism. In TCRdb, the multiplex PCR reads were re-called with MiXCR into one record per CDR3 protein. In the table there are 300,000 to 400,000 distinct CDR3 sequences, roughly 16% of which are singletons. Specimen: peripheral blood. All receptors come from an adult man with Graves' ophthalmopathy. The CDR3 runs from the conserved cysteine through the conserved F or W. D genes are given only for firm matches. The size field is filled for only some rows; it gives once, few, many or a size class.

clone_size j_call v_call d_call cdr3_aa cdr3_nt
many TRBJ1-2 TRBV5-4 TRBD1 CASNYYRGLFSGYTF TGTGCCAGCAACTATTACAGGGGATTGTTTTCGGGCTACACCTTC
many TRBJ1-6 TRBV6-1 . CASSARDFGSPLHF TGTGCCAGCAGTGCCCGGGATTTCGGTTCACCCCTCCACTTT
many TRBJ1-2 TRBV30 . CAWSSRAEYGYTF TGTGCCTGGAGTTCCCGCGCTGAGTATGGCTACACCTTC
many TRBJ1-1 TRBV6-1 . CASSERGRYNEAFF TGTGCCAGCAGCGAAAGGGGACGGTATAATGAAGCTTTCTTT
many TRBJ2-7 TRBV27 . CASSFLNRPYEQYF TGTGCCAGCAGTTTTCTGAACAGGCCCTACGAGCAGTACTTC
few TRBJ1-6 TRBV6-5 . CASSSPSDPRDSPLHF TGTGCCAGCAGTTCCCCTTCCGACCCGAGGGACTCACCCCTCCACTTT
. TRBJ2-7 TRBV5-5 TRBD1 CASSSGTGEPEQYF TGTGCCAGCAGCTCGGGGACAGGGGAACCCGAGCAGTACTTC
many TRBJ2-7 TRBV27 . CASSFNDPPGPSSYEQYF TGTGCCAGCAGTTTTAATGACCCTCCGGGACCTAGCTCCTACGAGCAGTACTTC
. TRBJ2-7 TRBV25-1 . CAITRGGLYEQYF TGTGCCATTACAAGGGGGGGGCTCTACGAGCAGTACTTC
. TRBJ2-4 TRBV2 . CASSEWGLGLNIQYF TGTGCCAGCAGTGAGTGGGGATTAGGCCTAAACATTCAGTACTTC
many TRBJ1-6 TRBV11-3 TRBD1 CASSLVASGGLSSYNSPLHF TGTGCCAGCAGCTTAGTGGCCTCAGGGGGCCTAAGCTCCTATAATTCACCCCTCCACTTT
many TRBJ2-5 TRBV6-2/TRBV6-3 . CASRTPPGETQYF TGTGCCAGCAGGACACCCCCAGGGGAGACCCAGTACTTC
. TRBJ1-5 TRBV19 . CASSIFGSNQPQHF TGTGCCAGTAGTATATTCGGAAGCAATCAGCCCCAGCATTTT
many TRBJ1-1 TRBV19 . CASRMQGLNTEAFF TGTGCCAGTAGGATGCAGGGGTTGAACACTGAAGCTTTCTTT
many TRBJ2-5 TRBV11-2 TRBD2 CASSYSGTSGGAETQYF TGTGCCAGCAGCTACTCCGGGACTAGCGGGGGGGCGGAGACCCAGTACTTC
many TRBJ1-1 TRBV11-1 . CASSLGDYSSLFF TGTGCCAGCAGCTTAGGGGACTATTCGTCTTTGTTCTTT
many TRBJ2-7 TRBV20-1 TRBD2 CSAGISSSGGRNEQYF TGCAGTGCAGGGATATCTTCTAGCGGGGGGCGTAACGAGCAGTACTTC
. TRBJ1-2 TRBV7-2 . CASSLDTGLGYTF TGTGCCAGCAGCTTAGACACAGGGCTAGGCTACACCTTC
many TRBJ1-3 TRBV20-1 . CSARDWKGGPSGNTIYF TGCAGTGCTAGAGATTGGAAAGGGGGTCCCTCTGGAAACACCATATATTTT
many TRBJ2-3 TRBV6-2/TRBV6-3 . CASSYSGEFTDTQYF TGTGCCAGCAGTTACTCGGGAGAGTTCACAGATACGCAGTATTTT
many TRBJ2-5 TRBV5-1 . CASSLFGFDETQYF TGCGCCAGCAGCTTGTTCGGGTTCGACGAGACCCAGTACTTC
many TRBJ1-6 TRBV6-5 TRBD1 CASIKKAGTGDSPLHF TGTGCCAGCATAAAGAAAGCCGGGACAGGGGATTCACCCCTCCACTTT
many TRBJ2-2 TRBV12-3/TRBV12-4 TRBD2 CASKRASGSTGELFF TGTGCCAGCAAAAGGGCTAGCGGGAGCACCGGGGAGCTGTTTTTT
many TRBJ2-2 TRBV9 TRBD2 CASKAGGPTSNTGELFF TGTGCCAGCAAAGCGGGGGGGCCGACATCGAACACCGGGGAGCTGTTTTTT
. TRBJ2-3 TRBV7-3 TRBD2 CASSRTSGRDTQYF TGTGCCAGCAGCCGGACTAGCGGGAGAGATACGCAGTATTTT
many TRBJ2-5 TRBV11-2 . CASSQNWDQETQYF TGTGCCAGCAGCCAGAACTGGGACCAAGAGACCCAGTACTTC
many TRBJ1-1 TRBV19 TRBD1 CASSIKGQRAFF TGTGCCAGTAGTATTAAGGGACAGCGAGCTTTCTTT
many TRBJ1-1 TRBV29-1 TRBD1 CSVGQGGEAFF TGCAGCGTTGGACAGGGTGGTGAAGCTTTCTTT
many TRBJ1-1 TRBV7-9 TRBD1 CASSRTGMPEAFF TGTGCCAGCAGCCGGACAGGAATGCCTGAAGCTTTCTTT
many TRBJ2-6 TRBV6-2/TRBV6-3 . CASSYSMGSGANVLTF TGTGCCAGCAGTTACTCGATGGGCTCTGGGGCCAACGTCCTGACTTTC
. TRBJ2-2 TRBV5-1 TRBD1 CASSSLSPETGSVGELFF TGCGCCAGCAGCTCGTTATCCCCGGAGACAGGGAGTGTCGGGGAGCTGTTTTTT
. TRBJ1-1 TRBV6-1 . CASSEVEGWTEAFF TGTGCCAGCAGTGAAGTGGAGGGCTGGACTGAAGCTTTCTTT
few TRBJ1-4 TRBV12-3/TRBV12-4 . CACGNGKKLFF TGTGCCTGCGGGAATGGGAAAAAACTGTTTTTT
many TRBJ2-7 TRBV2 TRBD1 CATKGQGRYEQYF TGTGCCACCAAAGGACAGGGAAGGTACGAGCAGTACTTC
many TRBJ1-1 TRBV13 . CASSRTGRTEAFF TGTGCCAGCAGCCGGACGGGCCGCACTGAAGCTTTCTTT
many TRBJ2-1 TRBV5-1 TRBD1 CASSTRTQGERFQFF TGCGCCAGCAGCACACGCACACAGGGGGAGCGCTTTCAGTTCTTC
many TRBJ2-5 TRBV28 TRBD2 CASSLMGGPETQYF TGTGCCAGCAGTTTGATGGGAGGGCCAGAGACCCAGTACTTC
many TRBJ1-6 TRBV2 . CASSEGGFNSPLHF TGTGCCAGCAGTGAAGGGGGGTTTAATTCACCCCTCCACTTT
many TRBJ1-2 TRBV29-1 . CSPSWVGYGYTF TGCAGCCCATCCTGGGTTGGCTATGGCTACACCTTC
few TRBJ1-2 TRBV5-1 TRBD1 CASSLRDRSSNYGYTF TGCGCCAGCAGCTTGAGGGACAGAAGCTCTAACTATGGCTACACCTTC
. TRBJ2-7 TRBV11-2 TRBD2 CASSSHSGRRPSYEQYF TGTGCCAGCAGCTCCCATAGCGGGAGGAGACCTTCCTACGAGCAGTACTTC
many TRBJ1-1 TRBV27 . CASSLSGWGTEAFF TGTGCCAGCAGTTTATCCGGATGGGGCACTGAAGCTTTCTTT
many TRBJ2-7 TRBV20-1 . CSAPSGTSSYEQYF TGCAGTGCTCCTTCTGGGACCTCAAGCTACGAGCAGTACTTC
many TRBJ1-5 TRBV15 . CATSRQMDQPQHF TGTGCCACCAGCAGACAGATGGATCAGCCCCAGCATTTT
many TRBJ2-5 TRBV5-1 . CASSLVMGMRETQYF TGCGCCAGCAGCTTGGTTATGGGCATGAGGGAGACCCAGTACTTC
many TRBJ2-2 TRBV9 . CASSPRSGRGLSNTGELFF TGTGCCAGCAGCCCCCGATCCGGCAGGGGCCTTTCGAACACCGGGGAGCTGTTTTTT
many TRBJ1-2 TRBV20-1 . CSAGRDGHGYTF TGCAGTGCCGGCAGGGATGGGCATGGCTACACCTTC
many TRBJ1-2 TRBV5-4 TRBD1 CASSSGQTGATNYGYTF TGTGCCAGCAGCTCGGGTCAGACAGGGGCTACTAACTATGGCTACACCTTC
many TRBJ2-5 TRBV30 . CAWTKWGRETQYF TGTGCCTGGACTAAATGGGGGCGAGAGACCCAGTACTTC
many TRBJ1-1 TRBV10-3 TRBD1 CAISGATGGNTEAFF TGTGCCATCAGTGGGGCGACAGGGGGGAACACTGAAGCTTTCTTT
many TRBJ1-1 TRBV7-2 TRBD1 CASSGRDRVAEAFF TGTGCCAGCAGCGGGCGGGACAGGGTCGCTGAAGCTTTCTTT
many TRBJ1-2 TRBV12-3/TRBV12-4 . CASTLGLVYGYTF TGTGCCAGCACTTTGGGACTTGTCTATGGCTACACCTTC
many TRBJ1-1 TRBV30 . CAVRRENTEAFF TGTGCCGTTCGCAGGGAAAACACTGAAGCTTTCTTT